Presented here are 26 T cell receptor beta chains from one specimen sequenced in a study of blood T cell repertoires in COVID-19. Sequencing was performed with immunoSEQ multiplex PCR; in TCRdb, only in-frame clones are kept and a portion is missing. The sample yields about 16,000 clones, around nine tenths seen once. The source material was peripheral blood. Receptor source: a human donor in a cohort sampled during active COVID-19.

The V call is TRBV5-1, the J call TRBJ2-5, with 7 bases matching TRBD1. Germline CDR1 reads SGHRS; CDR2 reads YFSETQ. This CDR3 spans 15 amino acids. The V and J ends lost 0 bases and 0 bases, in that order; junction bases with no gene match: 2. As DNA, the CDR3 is TGCGCCAGCAGCTTGGCCGGGACAGACCAAGAGACCCAGTACTTC. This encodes CASSLAGTDQETQYF.

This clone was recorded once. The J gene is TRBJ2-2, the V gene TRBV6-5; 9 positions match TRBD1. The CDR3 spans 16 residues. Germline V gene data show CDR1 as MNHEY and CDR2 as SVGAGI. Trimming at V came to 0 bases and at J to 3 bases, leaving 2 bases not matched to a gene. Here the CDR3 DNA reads TGTGCCAGCAGTTACTCACGGGACAGGGACACCGGGGAGCTGTTTTTT. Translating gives CASSYSRDRDTGELFF.

The CDR3 is CASSPYTITGELFF. In nucleotides, the CDR3 is TGTGCCAGCAGTCCCTACACTATCACCGGGGAGCTGTTTTTT. The chain uses TRBV27 and TRBJ2-2; D not certain. V was cut by 5 bases and J by 4 bases, with 11 bases left in between. The CDR3 is made up of 14 amino acids. The germline V gene encodes CDR1 MNHEY and CDR2 SMNVEV (reference sequence).

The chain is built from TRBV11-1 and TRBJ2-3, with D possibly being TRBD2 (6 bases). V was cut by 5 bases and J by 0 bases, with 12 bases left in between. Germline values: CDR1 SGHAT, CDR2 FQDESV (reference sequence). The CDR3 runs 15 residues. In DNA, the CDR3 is TGTGCCAGCAGCCCCGGGAGTTATAGCACAGATACGCAGTATTTT. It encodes CASSPGSYSTDTQYF.

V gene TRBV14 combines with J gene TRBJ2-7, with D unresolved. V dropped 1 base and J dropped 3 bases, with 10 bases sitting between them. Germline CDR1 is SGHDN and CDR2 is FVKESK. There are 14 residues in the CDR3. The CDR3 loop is CASSQAITRYEQYF. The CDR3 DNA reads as TGTGCCAGCAGCCAAGCAATTACTCGCTACGAGCAGTACTTC.

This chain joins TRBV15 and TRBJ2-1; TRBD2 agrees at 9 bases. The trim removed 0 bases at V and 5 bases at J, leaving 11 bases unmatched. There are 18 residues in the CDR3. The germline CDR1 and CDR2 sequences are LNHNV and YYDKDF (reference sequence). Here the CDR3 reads CATSRDLFDAGGDNEQFF. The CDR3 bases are TGTGCCACCAGCAGAGACCTTTTTGATGCGGGAGGGGACAATGAGCAGTTCTTC.

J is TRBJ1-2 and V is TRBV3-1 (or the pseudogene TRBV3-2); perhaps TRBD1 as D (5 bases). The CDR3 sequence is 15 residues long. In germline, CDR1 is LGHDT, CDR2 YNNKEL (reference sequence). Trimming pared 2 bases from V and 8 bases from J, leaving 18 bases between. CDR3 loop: CASSQTKPTERGYTF. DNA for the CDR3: TGTGCCAGCAGCCAAACGAAACCGACAGAGAGGGGCTACACCTTC.

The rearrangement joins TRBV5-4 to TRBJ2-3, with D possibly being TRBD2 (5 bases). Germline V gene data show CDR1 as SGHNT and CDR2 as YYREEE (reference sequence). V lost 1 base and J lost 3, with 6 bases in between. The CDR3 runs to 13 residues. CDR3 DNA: TGTGCCAGCAGCTTGCGGGGAACAGATACGCAGTATTTT. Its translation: CASSLRGTDTQYF. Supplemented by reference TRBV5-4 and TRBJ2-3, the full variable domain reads ETGVTQSPTHLIKTRGQQVTLRCSSQSGHNTVSWYQQALGQGPQFIFQYYREEENGRGNFPPRFSGLQFPNYSSELNVNALELDDSALYLCASSLRGTDTQYFGPGTRLTVL.

The CDR3 DNA sequence: TGTGCCAGCTCTGGACTGTGGAATGAGCAGTTCTTC. Protein product: CASSGLWNEQFF. The genes are TRBV6-5 and TRBJ2-1, with D perhaps matching TRBD2 (5 bases). The germline V gene has CDR1 MNHEY and CDR2 SVGAGI. This CDR3 spans 12 amino acids. V was clipped by 8 bases and J by 7 bases, with 12 bases between them.

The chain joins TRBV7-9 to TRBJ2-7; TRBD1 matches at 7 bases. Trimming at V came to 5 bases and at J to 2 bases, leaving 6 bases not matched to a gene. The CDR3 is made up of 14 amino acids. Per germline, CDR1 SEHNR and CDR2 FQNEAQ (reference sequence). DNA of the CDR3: TGTGCCAGCAGCCTCCGGGACAGTCCCTACGAGCAGTACTTC. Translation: CASSLRDSPYEQYF.

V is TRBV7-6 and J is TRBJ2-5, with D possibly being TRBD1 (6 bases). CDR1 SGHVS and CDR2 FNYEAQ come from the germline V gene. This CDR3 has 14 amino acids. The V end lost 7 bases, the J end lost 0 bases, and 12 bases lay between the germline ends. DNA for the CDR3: TGTGCCAGCACCGCAGGGGCAGACCAAGAGACCCAGTACTTC. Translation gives CASTAGADQETQYF.

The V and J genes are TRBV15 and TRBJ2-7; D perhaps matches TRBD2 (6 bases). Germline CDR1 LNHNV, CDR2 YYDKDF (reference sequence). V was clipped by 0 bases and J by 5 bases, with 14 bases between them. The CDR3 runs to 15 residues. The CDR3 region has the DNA TGTGCCACCAGCAGAGACGGGACTGCCTGGAACGAGCAGTACTTC. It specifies CATSRDGTAWNEQYF.

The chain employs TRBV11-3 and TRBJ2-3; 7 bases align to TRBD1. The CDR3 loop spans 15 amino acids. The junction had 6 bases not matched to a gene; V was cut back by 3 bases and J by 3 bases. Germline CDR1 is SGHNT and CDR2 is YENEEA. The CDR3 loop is CASSLRGLGTDTQYF. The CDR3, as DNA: TGTGCCAGCAGCTTGAGGGGGCTCGGGACAGATACGCAGTATTTT.

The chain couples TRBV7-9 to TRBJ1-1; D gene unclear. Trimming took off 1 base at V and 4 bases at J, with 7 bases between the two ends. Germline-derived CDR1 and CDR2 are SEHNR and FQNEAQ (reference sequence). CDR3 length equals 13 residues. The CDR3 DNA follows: TGTGCCAGCAGCTTAGATAGGAGCACTGAAGCTTTCTTT. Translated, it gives CASSLDRSTEAFF.

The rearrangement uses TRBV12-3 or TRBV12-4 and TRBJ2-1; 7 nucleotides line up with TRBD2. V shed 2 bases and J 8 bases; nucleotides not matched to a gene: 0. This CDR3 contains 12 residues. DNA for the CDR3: TGTGCCAGCAGTTTACGGGGGGATGAGCAGTTCTTC. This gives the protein CASSLRGDEQFF.

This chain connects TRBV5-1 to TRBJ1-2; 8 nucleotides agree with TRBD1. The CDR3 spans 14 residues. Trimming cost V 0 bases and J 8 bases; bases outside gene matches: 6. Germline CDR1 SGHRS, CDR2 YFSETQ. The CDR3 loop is CASSLVGQGSGYTF. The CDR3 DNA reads TGCGCCAGCAGCTTGGTAGGACAGGGATCCGGCTACACCTTC. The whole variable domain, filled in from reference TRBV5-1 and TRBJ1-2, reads KAGVTQTPRYLIKTRGQQVTLSCSPISGHRSVSWYQQTPGQGLQFLFEYFSETQRNKGNFPGRFSGRQFSNSRSEMNVSTLELGDSALYLCASSLVGQGSGYTFGSGTRLTVV.

The DNA of the CDR3 is TGTGCCAGCAGCTTTACAGGTCCCTATGGCTACACCTTC. Translated: CASSFTGPYGYTF. The V gene is TRBV5-4, the J gene TRBJ1-2; D is possibly TRBD1 (5 bases). Germline CDR1 SGHNT, CDR2 YYREEE (reference sequence). The CDR3 is 13 residues long. The V end was cut by 2 bases, the J end by 4 bases, with 9 bases between.

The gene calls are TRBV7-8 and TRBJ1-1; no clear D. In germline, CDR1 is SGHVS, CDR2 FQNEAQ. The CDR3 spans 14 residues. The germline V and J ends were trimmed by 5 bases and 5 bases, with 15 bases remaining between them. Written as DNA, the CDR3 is TGTGCCAGCAGCCCACGGCGCGGAGCGACTGAAGCTTTCTTT. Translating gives CASSPRRGATEAFF.

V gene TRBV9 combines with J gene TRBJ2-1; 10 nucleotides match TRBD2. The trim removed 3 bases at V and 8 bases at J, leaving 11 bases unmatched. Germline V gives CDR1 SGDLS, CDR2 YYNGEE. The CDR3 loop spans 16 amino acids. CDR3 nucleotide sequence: TGTGCCAGCAGCGCCCACTCAGCGGGGGGGCCTTATGAGCAGTTCTTC. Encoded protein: CASSAHSAGGPYEQFF.

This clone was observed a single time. CDR3 DNA: TGTGCCAGCAGCTTATGGCGGGAGATGGACGAGCAGTACTTC. This translates into CASSLWREMDEQYF. The genes are TRBV11-2 and TRBJ2-7; 7 nucleotides match TRBD2. V shed 2 bases, J shed 5 bases, and the junction held 6 bases outside the gene matches. Germline V gene data show CDR1 as SGHAT and CDR2 as FQNNGV. The CDR3 is 14 residues long.

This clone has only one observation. The CDR3 loop is CASRPTVTQETQYF. CDR3 DNA sequence: TGTGCCAGCAGGCCGACAGTAACCCAAGAGACCCAGTACTTC. The genes are TRBV5-4 and TRBJ2-5, with a tentative D call TRBD1 (5 bases). The V gene lost 5 bases and the J gene lost 1 base, with 12 bases spanning the gap. CDR3 length: 14 residues. In germline, CDR1 is SGHNT, CDR2 YYREEE (reference sequence).

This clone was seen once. CDR3 residues: CASSETGGNQPQHF. The CDR3 DNA follows: TGCGCCAGCAGCGAGACAGGGGGCAATCAGCCCCAGCATTTT. V gene TRBV5-1 combines with J gene TRBJ1-5, with 8 positions matching TRBD1. The V gene's germline CDR1 is SGHRS and CDR2 YFSETQ. The CDR3 is made up of 14 amino acids. V lost 4 bases, J lost 2 bases, and 2 bases stayed unmatched.

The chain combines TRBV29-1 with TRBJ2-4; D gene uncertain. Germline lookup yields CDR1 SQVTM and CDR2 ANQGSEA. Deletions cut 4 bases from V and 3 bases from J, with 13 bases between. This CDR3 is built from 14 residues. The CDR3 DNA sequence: TGCAGCGTTGTGGTGTTGGCTAGCAAAAACATTCAGTACTTC. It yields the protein CSVVVLASKNIQYF.

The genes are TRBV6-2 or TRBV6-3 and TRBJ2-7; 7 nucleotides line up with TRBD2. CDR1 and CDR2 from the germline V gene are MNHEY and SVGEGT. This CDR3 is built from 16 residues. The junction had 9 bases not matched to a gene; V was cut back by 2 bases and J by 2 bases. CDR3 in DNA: TGTGCCAGCAGTTACGGGCCCCGGGACTACACCTACGAGCAGTACTTC. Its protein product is CASSYGPRDYTYEQYF.

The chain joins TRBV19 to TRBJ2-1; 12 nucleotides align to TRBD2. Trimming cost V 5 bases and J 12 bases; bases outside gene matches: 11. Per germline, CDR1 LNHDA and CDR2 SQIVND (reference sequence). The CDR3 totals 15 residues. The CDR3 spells CASSSTSGGTPWQFF. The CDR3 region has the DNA TGTGCCAGTAGTTCGACTAGCGGGGGCACCCCCTGGCAGTTCTTC.

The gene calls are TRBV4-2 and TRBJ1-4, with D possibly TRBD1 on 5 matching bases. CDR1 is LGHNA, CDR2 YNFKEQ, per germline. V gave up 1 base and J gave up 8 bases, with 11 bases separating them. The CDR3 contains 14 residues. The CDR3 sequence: CASSQVQDEEKLFF. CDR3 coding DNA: TGTGCCAGCAGCCAAGTACAGGATGAAGAAAAACTGTTTTTT.